Sequencing of this T cell receptor beta chain was carried out in a study of control samples from healthy donors and cancer patients. The method was immunoSEQ multiplex PCR; TCRdb's version includes in-frame clones alone and lacks a portion of them. The sample records roughly 130,000 clones, less than 90% being singletons. The CDR3 is made up of 14 amino acids. Germline V CDR1 and CDR2: LNHNV, YYDKDF (reference sequence). V shed 5 bases and J shed 1 base, with 10 bases lying between them. This TCR derives from a woman aged 25 to 39 in good health. Sequenced sample: blood. The chain links TRBV15 to TRBJ2-3; D tentatively fits TRBD1 or TRBD2 (5 bases each). CDR3 nucleotides: TGTGCCACCAGCGGGACCCGGGGCACAGATACGCAGTATTTT. Its translation: CATSGTRGTDTQYF.